This T cell receptor (beta chain) was sequenced during a study of cytomegalovirus exposure and HLA in healthy donors. General observations from the study: Clusters of TCRs from the first cohort tended to co-occur in the roughly 120 validation repertoires (as a later analysis found).

From the 120-subject validation cohort, which was separate from the approximately 670-subject first cohort, the donors were drawn. Data came from immunoSEQ multiplex PCR; TCRdb stores just in-frame clones and leaves some out. The data show 70,000 to 90,000 clones, around four fifths seen once. The CDR3 length is 14 residues. Trimming removed 6 bases from V and 6 bases from J; junction bases left unmatched: 8. The germline V gene encodes CDR1 MNHEY and CDR2 SMNVEV (reference sequence). For this clone: Its antigen is currently unknown.

The V and J genes are TRBV27 and TRBJ2-7; 10 positions match TRBD1. Sequencing was carried out using PBMCs. This sequence was found in a man aged 25-40 years in good health and CMV-seronegative. The CDR3 region is CASSDRGLSSEQYV. The CDR3 nucleotides are TGTGCCAGCAGCGACAGGGGGCTGAGTAGCGAGCAGTACGTC.